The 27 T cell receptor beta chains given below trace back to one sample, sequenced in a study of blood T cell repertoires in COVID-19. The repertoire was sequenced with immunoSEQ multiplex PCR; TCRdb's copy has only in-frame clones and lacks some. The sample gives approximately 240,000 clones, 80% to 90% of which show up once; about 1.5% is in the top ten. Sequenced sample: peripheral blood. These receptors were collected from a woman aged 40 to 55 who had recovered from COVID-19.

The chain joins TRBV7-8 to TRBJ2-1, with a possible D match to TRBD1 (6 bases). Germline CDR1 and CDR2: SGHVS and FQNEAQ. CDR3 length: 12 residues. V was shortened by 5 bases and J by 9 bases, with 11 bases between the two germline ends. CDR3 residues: CASSPQGFEQFF. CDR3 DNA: TGTGCCAGCAGCCCCCAGGGGTTTGAGCAGTTCTTC.

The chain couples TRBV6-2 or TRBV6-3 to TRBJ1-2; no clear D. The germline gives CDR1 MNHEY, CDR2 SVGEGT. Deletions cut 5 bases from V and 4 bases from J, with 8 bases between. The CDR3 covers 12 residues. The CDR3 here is CASSQTGYGYTF. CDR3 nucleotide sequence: TGTGCCAGCAGTCAAACGGGCTATGGCTACACCTTC.

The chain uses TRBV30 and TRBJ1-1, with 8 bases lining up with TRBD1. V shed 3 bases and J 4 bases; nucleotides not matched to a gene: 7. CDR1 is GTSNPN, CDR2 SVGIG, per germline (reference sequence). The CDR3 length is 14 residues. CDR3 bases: TGTGCCTGGAGGGGGACAGGTACGGGCACTGAAGCTTTCTTT. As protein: CAWRGTGTGTEAFF.

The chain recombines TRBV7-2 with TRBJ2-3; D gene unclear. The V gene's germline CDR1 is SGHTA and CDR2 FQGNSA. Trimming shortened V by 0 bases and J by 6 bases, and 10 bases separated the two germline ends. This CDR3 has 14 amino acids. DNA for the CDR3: TGTGCCAGCAGCTTAGCGCTAGGTGTGGATACGCAGTATTTT. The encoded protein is CASSLALGVDTQYF.

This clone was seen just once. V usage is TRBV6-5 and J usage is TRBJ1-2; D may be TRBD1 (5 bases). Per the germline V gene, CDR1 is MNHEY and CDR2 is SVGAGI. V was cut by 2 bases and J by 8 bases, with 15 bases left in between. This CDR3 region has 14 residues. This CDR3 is CASSYDGGLRGYTF. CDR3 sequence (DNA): TGTGCCAGCAGTTACGATGGGGGGTTGAGGGGCTACACCTTC.

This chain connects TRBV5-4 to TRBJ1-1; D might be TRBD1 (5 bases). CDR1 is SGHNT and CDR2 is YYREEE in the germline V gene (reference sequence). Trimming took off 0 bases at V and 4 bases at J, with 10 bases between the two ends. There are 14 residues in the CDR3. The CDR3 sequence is CASSLDRGSTEAFF. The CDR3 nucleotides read TGTGCCAGCAGCTTGGATAGGGGATCCACTGAAGCTTTCTTT.

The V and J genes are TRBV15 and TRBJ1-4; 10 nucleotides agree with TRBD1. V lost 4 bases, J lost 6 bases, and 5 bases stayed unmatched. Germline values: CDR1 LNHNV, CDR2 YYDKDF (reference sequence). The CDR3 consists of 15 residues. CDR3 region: CATSKSGTGDEKLFF. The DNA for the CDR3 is TGTGCCACCAGCAAGTCCGGGACAGGGGATGAAAAACTGTTTTTT.

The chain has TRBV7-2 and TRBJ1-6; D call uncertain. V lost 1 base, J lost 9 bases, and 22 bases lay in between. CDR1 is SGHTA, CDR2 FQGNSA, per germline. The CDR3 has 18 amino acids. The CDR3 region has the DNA TGTGCCAGCAGCTTAGGTTTGGTAGGGAGCATAGTACCTTCACCCCTCCACTTT. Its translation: CASSLGLVGSIVPSPLHF. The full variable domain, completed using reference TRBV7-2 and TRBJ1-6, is GAGVSQSPSNKVTEKGKDVELRCDPISGHTALYWYRQSLGQGLEFLIYFQGNSAPDKSGLPSDRFSAERTGGSVSTLTIQRTQQEDSAVYLCASSLGLVGSIVPSPLHFGNGTRLTVT.

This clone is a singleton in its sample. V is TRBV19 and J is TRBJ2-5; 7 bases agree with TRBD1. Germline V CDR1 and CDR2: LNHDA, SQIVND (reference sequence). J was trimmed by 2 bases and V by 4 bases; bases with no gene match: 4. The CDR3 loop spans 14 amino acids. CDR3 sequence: CASSTGTVQETQYF. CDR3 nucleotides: TGTGCCAGTAGTACCGGGACAGTACAAGAGACCCAGTACTTC.

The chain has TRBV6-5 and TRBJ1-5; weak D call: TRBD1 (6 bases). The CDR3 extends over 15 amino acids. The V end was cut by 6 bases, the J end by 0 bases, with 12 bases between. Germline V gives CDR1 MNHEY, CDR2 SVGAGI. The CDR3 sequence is CASSFRGDSNQPQHF. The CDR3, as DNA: TGTGCCAGCAGCTTCAGGGGAGATAGCAATCAGCCCCAGCATTTT.

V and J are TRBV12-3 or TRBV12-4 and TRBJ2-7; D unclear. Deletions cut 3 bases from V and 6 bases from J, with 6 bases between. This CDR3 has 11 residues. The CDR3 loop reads CASSFSAEQYF. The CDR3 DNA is TGTGCCAGCAGTTTCAGCGCCGAGCAGTACTTC.

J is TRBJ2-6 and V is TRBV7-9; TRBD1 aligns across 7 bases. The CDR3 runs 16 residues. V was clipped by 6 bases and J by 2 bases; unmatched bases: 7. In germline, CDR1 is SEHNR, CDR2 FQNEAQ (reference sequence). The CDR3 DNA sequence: TGTGCCAGCAGTCCGACAGGGATGACTGGGGCCAACGTCCTGACTTTC. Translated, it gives CASSPTGMTGANVLTF.

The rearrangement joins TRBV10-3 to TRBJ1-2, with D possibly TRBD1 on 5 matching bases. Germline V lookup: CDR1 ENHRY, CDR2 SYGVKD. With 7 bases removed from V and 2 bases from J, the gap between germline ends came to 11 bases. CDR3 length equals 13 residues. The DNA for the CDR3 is TGTGCCATCATGGAGCAGGGAAACTATGGCTACACCTTC. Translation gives CAIMEQGNYGYTF.

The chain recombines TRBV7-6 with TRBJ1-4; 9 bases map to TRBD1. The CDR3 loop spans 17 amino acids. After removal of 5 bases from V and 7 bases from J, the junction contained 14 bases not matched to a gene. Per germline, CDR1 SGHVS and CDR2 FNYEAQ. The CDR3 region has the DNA TGTGCCAGCAGCCAAGAACCCTACAGGGGGCTCATTGAAAAACTGTTTTTT. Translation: CASSQEPYRGLIEKLFF.

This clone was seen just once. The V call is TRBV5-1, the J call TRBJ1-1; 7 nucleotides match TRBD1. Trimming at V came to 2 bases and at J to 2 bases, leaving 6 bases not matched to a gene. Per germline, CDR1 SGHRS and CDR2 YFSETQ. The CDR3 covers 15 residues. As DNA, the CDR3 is TGCGCCAGCAGCTTAACGAGGGGGCTAAACACTGAAGCTTTCTTT. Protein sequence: CASSLTRGLNTEAFF.

The CDR3 reads CASSFPSGSGTDTQYF. The CDR3, as DNA: TGTGCCAGCAGCTTCCCTAGCGGTTCGGGCACAGATACGCAGTATTTT. The chain links TRBV11-2 to TRBJ2-3; 7 bases fit TRBD2. After removal of 3 bases from V and 1 base from J, the junction contained 7 bases not matched to a gene. This CDR3 has 16 amino acids. Per germline, CDR1 SGHAT and CDR2 FQNNGV.

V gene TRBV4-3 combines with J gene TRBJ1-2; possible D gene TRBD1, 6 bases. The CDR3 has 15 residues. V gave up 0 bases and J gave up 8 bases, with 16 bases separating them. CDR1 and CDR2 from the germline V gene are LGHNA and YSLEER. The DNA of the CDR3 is TGCGCCAGCAGCCAAGAAATCGCAGGGGCCGTCGGCTACACCTTC. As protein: CASSQEIAGAVGYTF.

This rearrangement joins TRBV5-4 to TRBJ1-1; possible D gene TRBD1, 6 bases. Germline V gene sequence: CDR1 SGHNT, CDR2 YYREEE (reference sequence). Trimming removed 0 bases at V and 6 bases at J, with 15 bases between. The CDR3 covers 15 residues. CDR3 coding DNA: TGTGCCAGCAGCTTGGCCGGCAGGGGAAGCGCTGAAGCTTTCTTT. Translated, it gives CASSLAGRGSAEAFF.

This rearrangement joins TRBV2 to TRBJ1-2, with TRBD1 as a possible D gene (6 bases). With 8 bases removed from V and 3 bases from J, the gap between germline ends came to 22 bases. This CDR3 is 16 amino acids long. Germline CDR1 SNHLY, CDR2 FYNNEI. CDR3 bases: TGTGCCAGCGACCCTAACCCGGGGGGGGCTGACTATGGCTACACCTTC. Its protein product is CASDPNPGGADYGYTF. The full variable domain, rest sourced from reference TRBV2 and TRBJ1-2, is EPEVTQTPSHQVTQMGQEVILRCVPISNHLYFYWYRQILGQKVEFLVSFYNNEISEKSEIFDDQFSVERPDGSNFTLKIRSTKLEDSAMYFCASDPNPGGADYGYTFGSGTRLTVV.

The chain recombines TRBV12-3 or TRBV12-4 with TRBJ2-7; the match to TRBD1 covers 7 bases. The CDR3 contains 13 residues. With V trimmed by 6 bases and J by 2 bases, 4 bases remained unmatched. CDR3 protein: CASSIGTAYEQYF. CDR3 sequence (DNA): TGTGCCAGCAGCATTGGGACAGCCTACGAGCAGTACTTC.

The CDR3 DNA reads TGTGCCAGCAGCCCGGACATCGTCAATCAGCCCCAGCATTTT. Its translation: CASSPDIVNQPQHF. The J gene is TRBJ1-5, the V gene TRBV7-2, with a tentative D call TRBD1 (5 bases). CDR1 SGHTA and CDR2 FQGNSA come from the germline V gene. The V end lost 5 bases, the J end lost 3 bases, and 11 bases lay between the germline ends. This CDR3 is 14 amino acids long.

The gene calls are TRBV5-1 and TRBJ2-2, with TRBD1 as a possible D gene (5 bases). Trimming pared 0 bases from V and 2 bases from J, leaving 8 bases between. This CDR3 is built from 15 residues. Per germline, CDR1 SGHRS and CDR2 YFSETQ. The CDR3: CASSLGGLNTGELFF. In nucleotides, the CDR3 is TGCGCCAGCAGCTTGGGGGGCCTTAACACCGGGGAGCTGTTTTTT.

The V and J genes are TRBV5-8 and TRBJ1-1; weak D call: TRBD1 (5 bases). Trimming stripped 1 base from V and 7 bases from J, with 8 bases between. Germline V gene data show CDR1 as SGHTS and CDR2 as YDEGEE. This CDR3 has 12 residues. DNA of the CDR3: TGTGCCAGCAGCTTGAGGGGAATTGAAGCTTTCTTT. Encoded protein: CASSLRGIEAFF.

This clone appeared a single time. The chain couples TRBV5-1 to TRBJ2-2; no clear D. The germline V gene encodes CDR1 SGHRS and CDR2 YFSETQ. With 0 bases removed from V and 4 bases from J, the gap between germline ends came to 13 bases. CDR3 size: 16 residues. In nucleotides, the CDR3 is TGCGCCAGCAGCTTGGACGGTCAGAGACTCACCGGGGAGCTGTTTTTT. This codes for CASSLDGQRLTGELFF.

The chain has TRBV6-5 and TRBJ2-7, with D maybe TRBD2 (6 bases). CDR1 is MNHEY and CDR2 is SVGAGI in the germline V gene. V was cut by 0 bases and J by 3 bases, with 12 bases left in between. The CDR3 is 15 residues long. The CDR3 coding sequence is TGTGCCAGCAGTTACTCTCGCGGGGAGTTCTACGAGCAGTACTTC. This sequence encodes CASSYSRGEFYEQYF.

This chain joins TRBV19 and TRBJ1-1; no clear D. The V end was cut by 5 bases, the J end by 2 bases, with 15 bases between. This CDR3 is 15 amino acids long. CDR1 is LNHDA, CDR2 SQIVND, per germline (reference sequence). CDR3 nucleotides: TGTGCCAGTAGTCCGGGGATGACTGTTAACACTGAAGCTTTCTTT. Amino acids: CASSPGMTVNTEAFF.

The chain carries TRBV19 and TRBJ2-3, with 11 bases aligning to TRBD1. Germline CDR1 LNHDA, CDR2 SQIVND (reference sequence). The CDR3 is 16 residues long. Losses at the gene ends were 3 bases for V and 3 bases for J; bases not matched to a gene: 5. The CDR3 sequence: CASSILGQGVTDTQYF. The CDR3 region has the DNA TGTGCCAGTAGTATTCTGGGACAGGGGGTAACAGATACGCAGTATTTT.